What follows describes a single TCR beta chain. Its antigen remains unidentified. This table comes from immunoSEQ multiplex PCR, and its TCRdb copy is limited to in-frame clones, with some not included. The sample shows roughly 25,000 clones, under 75% of them seen only once. The data were obtained in a study of vaccination effects on CD4 cells after COVID-19. Overall study context: Sample collection from a couple of convalescent patients occurred 16 days and one week before vaccination.

Before sequencing, viral peptide pools were used by the ViraFEST assay to expand antigen-specific CD4+ T cells. Researchers isolated CD4+ T cells once approximately 10 days of culture had elapsed. Infection with SARS-CoV-2 occurred in the person between March and December 2020, and PCR confirmed it. The culture medium for 1.5 million to 2.5 million PBMC per well included approximately 10 IU/ml IL-2 and around 9.9 ug/ml peptides. At days 3 and 7, half of the medium was exchanged for IL-2 medium. V was clipped by 2 bases and J by 4 bases, with 6 bases between them. Germline CDR1 SNHLY, CDR2 FYNNEI. CDR3 length equals 12 residues.

This clonotype originated in a human donor who had a prior SARS-CoV-2 infection. The rearrangement uses TRBV2 and TRBJ2-7; D gene uncertain. This specimen was CD4+ T cells from PBMCs cultured with SARS-CoV-2 spike peptides, taken before COVID-19 vaccination. CDR3 residues: CASSEWRYEQYF. The CDR3 coding sequence is TGTGCCAGCAGTGAATGGCGGTACGAGCAGTACTTC.